Below, 21 T cell receptor beta chains from the same sample are listed, as sequenced in a study of control samples from healthy donors and cancer patients. Here immunoSEQ multiplex PCR was the method, and the copy in TCRdb shows in-frame clones only, minus some. Here the sample spans 170,000 or so clones, roughly 91% being singletons. Sequenced input: blood. The source of these receptors is a man in his late teens or twenties in good health.

The chain has TRBV3-1 (or the pseudogene TRBV3-2) and TRBJ1-6; the match to TRBD1 covers 12 bases. The V gene end was trimmed by 1 base and the J gene end by 5 bases; junction bases not matched to a gene: 9. Per germline, CDR1 LGHDT and CDR2 YNNKEL (reference sequence). This CDR3 is 19 amino acids long. This chain's CDR3 is CASSQAGTGGYTNNSPLHF. CDR3 DNA sequence: TGTGCCAGCAGCCAAGCGGGGACAGGGGGCTATACTAATAATTCACCCCTCCACTTT.

This chain uses TRBV21-1 with TRBJ2-1; the table gives TRBD1 as D, unverified against the DNA. TRBV21-1 is designated a pseudogene. The CDR3 runs 15 residues. CDR3 bases: TGTGCCAGCAGCCACCGGGACAGGGCTTACAATGAGCAGTTCTTC. As protein: CASSHRDRAYNEQFF.

Only a few counts were recorded for this clone. The chain is built from TRBV9 and TRBJ2-7; the D gene is possibly TRBD1 (5 bases). The V gene's germline CDR1 is SGDLS and CDR2 YYNGEE. The CDR3 runs 13 residues. V was trimmed by 1 base and J by 1 base, leaving 6 bases between them. The CDR3 sequence is CASSVPGSYEQYF. CDR3 coding DNA: TGTGCCAGCAGCGTACCAGGGTCCTACGAGCAGTACTTC.

The V and J genes are TRBV10-3 and TRBJ2-7; TRBD1 aligns across 7 bases. In germline, CDR1 is ENHRY, CDR2 SYGVKD. The CDR3 has 17 amino acids. The trim removed 0 bases at V and 6 bases at J, leaving 14 bases unmatched. CDR3 in DNA: TGTGCCATCAGTGAGTCGCTTGGGTTAGGGGGCGAGGTCGAGCAGTACTTC. It specifies CAISESLGLGGEVEQYF.

The chain uses TRBV7-2 and TRBJ2-3; possibly TRBD1 for D (6 bases). CDR1 and CDR2 (germline): SGHTA, FQGNSA. The CDR3 runs to 15 residues. V was clipped by 2 bases and J by 6 bases, with 15 bases between them. The DNA for the CDR3 is TGTGCCAGCAGCTTATTTGGGACAACGGTGGATACGCAGTATTTT. This gives the protein CASSLFGTTVDTQYF.

The gene calls are TRBV30 and TRBJ1-5; TRBD1 might be the D (6 bases). V was trimmed by 3 bases and J by 1 base, leaving 13 bases between them. The CDR3 consists of 15 residues. The germline gives CDR1 GTSNPN, CDR2 SVGIG (reference sequence). Here the CDR3 DNA reads TGTGCCTGGAGAGTTGGGGGCGGAAGCAATCAGCCCCAGCATTTT. Translation gives CAWRVGGGSNQPQHF.

The V gene is TRBV3-1 (or the pseudogene TRBV3-2), the J gene TRBJ1-3; D uncertain. This CDR3 has 15 residues. Per germline, CDR1 LGHDT and CDR2 YNNKEL (reference sequence). Trimming took 0 bases from V and 0 from J, leaving 6 bases between them. CDR3 amino acids: CASSQDLVSGNTIYF. As DNA, the CDR3 is TGTGCCAGCAGCCAAGATCTCGTCTCTGGAAACACCATATATTTT.

This clone was observed once. The chain carries TRBV7-3 and TRBJ2-2; D unclear. Germline V lookup: CDR1 SGHTA, CDR2 FQGTGA. CDR3 length equals 13 residues. Trimming pared 3 bases from V and 4 bases from J, leaving 6 bases between. The CDR3 here is CASSFSGTGELFF. The CDR3 DNA is TGTGCCAGCAGCTTCTCGGGCACCGGGGAGCTGTTTTTT.

The chain is built from TRBV18 and TRBJ1-4; D uncertain. The CDR3 spans 14 residues. Trimming stripped 2 bases from V and 3 bases from J, with 7 bases between. The germline V gene encodes CDR1 KGHSH and CDR2 LQKENI. The CDR3 bases are TGTGCCAGCTCACCAAGACTCTCTAATGAAAAACTGTTTTTT. Translated: CASSPRLSNEKLFF.

The CDR3 region has the DNA TGTGCCAGCAGTGAATCCTCTCCGGGACAGCGAAATGAAAAACTGTTTTTT. It translates to CASSESSPGQRNEKLFF. V and J are TRBV25-1 and TRBJ1-4; 7 nucleotides match TRBD1. Unmatched junction bases numbered 10, after V lost 1 base and J lost 5 bases. The CDR3 extends over 17 amino acids. Germline-derived CDR1 and CDR2 are MGHDK and SYGVNS.

This sequence joins TRBV2 and TRBJ2-7; D unresolved. The germline gives CDR1 SNHLY, CDR2 FYNNEI. The CDR3 runs to 15 residues. The V end was cut by 5 bases, the J end by 6 bases, with 20 bases between. The CDR3 DNA follows: TGTGCCAGCAGTCCCCCGGGCCACTTGAAGAGCGAGCAGTACTTC. Residues: CASSPPGHLKSEQYF.

The V and J genes are TRBV28 and TRBJ1-2, with 9 bases that match TRBD1. The trim removed 7 bases at V and 8 bases at J, leaving 23 bases unmatched. Germline V gene lookup returns CDR1 MDHEN and CDR2 SYDVKM. The CDR3 loop spans 18 amino acids. This CDR3 reads CASTHRSRDRGWVEGYTF. The CDR3 DNA reads TGTGCCAGCACCCACCGCTCCCGAGACAGGGGGTGGGTTGAAGGCTACACCTTC.

The DNA for the CDR3 is TGTGCCAACCAGGGGGGGACTAATTCACCCCTCCACTTT. Its translation is CANQGGTNSPLHF. The chain is built from TRBV10-3 and TRBJ1-6; 7 bases match TRBD1. CDR1 and CDR2 (germline): ENHRY, SYGVKD. The CDR3 has 13 amino acids. J lost 6 bases, V lost 10 bases, and 6 bases had no gene match.

CDR3 residues: CASRGGTDTQYF. CDR3 nucleotide sequence: TGTGCCAGCAGGGGGGGAACAGATACGCAGTATTTT. The J gene is TRBJ2-3, the V gene TRBV7-9, with D possibly matching TRBD2 (6 bases). V was cut by 6 bases and J by 3 bases, with 7 bases left in between. The CDR3 sequence is 12 residues long. The germline CDR1 and CDR2 sequences are SEHNR and FQNEAQ (reference sequence).

V gene TRBV6-1 combines with J gene TRBJ2-7; 8 bases map to TRBD1. The CDR3 has 14 residues. Germline V gene lookup returns CDR1 MNHNS and CDR2 SASEGT. Germline trimming cut 1 base from V and 3 bases from J; bases unmatched to any gene: 2. CDR3 region: CASSEEGQGYEQYF. CDR3 DNA sequence: TGTGCCAGCAGTGAAGAAGGACAGGGCTACGAGCAGTACTTC.

The V and J genes are TRBV4-1 and TRBJ1-4; possible D gene TRBD1, 6 bases. The V gene lost 4 bases and the J gene lost 7 bases, with 22 bases spanning the gap. This CDR3 comprises 17 residues. Germline CDR1 MGHRA, CDR2 YSYEKL. Here the CDR3 DNA reads TGCGCCAGCAGCCGCGAGGCTAAACAGGGCTTTAGTGAAAAACTGTTTTTT. It is translated as CASSREAKQGFSEKLFF.

This chain uses TRBV9 with TRBJ1-4; D might be TRBD1 (6 bases). From germline, CDR1 is SGDLS and CDR2 YYNGEE. This CDR3 is 14 amino acids long. Trimming stripped 3 bases from V and 7 bases from J, with 13 bases between. The DNA of the CDR3 is TGTGCCAGCAGCGAACAGGGAGAGACTGAAAAACTGTTTTTT. Translation: CASSEQGETEKLFF.

CDR3 sequence reads: CASSQETGPLEKLFF. The CDR3 nucleotides are TGCGCCAGCAGCCAAGAAACAGGTCCGCTTGAAAAACTGTTTTTT. V gene TRBV5-1 combines with J gene TRBJ1-4, with TRBD1 as a possible D gene (5 bases). This CDR3 has 15 amino acids. The V and J ends lost 4 bases and 7 bases respectively, with 17 bases between them. Germline CDR1 reads SGHRS; CDR2 reads YFSETQ.

V usage is TRBV7-3 and J usage is TRBJ2-6, with a weak D call TRBD1 (6 bases). This CDR3 contains 15 residues. Germline V gene sequence: CDR1 SGHTA, CDR2 FQGTGA. Deletions cut 5 bases from V and 2 bases from J, with 10 bases between. The CDR3 DNA follows: TGTGCCAGCAGCCTACAGGGCGCTGGGGCCAACGTCCTGACTTTC. As protein: CASSLQGAGANVLTF.

The chain couples TRBV20-1 to TRBJ2-7, with D possibly TRBD2 on 5 matching bases. The V and J ends lost 6 bases and 3 bases respectively, with 9 bases between them. Germline-derived CDR1 and CDR2 are DFQATT and SNEGSKA (reference sequence). The CDR3 runs 11 residues. CDR3 amino acids: CSAGRGYEQYF. The CDR3, as DNA: TGCAGTGCCGGCCGGGGCTACGAGCAGTACTTC.

This chain joins TRBV21-1 and TRBJ2-4; the DNA was not compared with TRBD2, the D call given in the table. TRBV21-1 is recorded as a pseudogene. The CDR3 length is 13 residues. CDR3 bases: TGTGCCAGCAGCCCCCGAAAGAGAAACATTCAGTACTTC. Protein product: CASSPRKRNIQYF.